This T cell receptor (beta chain) was captured by sequencing in a study of response to subunit inactivated influenza vaccine. Study-wide findings and caveats: Few new T cells, the authors suggested, are recruited by each seasonal influenza vaccination.

TCRdb re-analysed the RT-PCR reads in MiXCR, keeping a single row per CDR3 protein. This repertoire shows fewer than 750,000 distinct CDR3 sequences, about 15% found once; its top ten account for more than 9.5%. Remarks on this clonotype: Its antigen is undetermined.

This CDR3 has 15 amino acids. Germline-derived CDR1 and CDR2 are MNHNS and SASEGT. V was shortened by 6 bases and J by 10 bases, with 19 bases between the two germline ends. The sequences come from PBMCs from blood, collected roughly 12 days after vaccination. This clonotype originated in a man aged 45-65 years who received an inactivated influenza vaccine. The chain joins TRBV6-1 to TRBJ1-6; D may be TRBD1 (6 bases). The CDR3 loop reads CASRFQQGVGSPLHF. The CDR3 DNA is TGTGCCAGCAGATTCCAACAGGGCGTAGGATCACCCCTCCACTTT.